What follows are 16 T cell receptor beta chains derived from one specimen sequenced in a study of cytomegalovirus exposure and HLA in healthy donors. The protocol was immunoSEQ multiplex PCR, while the TCRdb copy is restricted to in-frame clones and leaves out a portion. This table holds around 300,000 clones, about nine tenths found once. Source material: PBMCs. The receptors come from a woman aged 25 to 39 in good health and CMV-seropositive.

The V call is TRBV4-2, the J call TRBJ1-2, with 9 positions matching TRBD1. V lost 4 bases, J lost 0 bases, and 9 bases stayed unmatched. This CDR3 is 17 amino acids long. Per the germline V gene, CDR1 is LGHNA and CDR2 is YNFKEQ. The CDR3 DNA follows: TGTGCCAGCAGCCGTCCCGGGACAGGGATAGCTAACTATGGCTACACCTTC. This translates into CASSRPGTGIANYGYTF.

The sample holds a few counts of this clone. This chain joins TRBV7-2 and TRBJ2-1; 7 bases agree with TRBD2. CDR1 and CDR2 (germline): SGHTA, FQGNSA. The junction had 6 bases not matched to a gene; V was cut back by 5 bases and J by 2 bases. The CDR3 covers 15 residues. CDR3 protein: CASSLGTNTYNEQFF. CDR3 nucleotides: TGTGCCAGCAGCCTCGGGACTAACACCTACAATGAGCAGTTCTTC.

This clone has a single count. This chain uses TRBV7-3 with TRBJ1-6, with D perhaps TRBD1 (5 bases). Germline CDR1 and CDR2: SGHTA and FQGTGA. The CDR3 is 14 residues long. Trimming took off 0 bases at V and 6 bases at J, with 6 bases between the two ends. The CDR3 sequence: CASSLTGPNSPLHF. The CDR3 bases are TGTGCCAGCAGCTTAACGGGGCCTAATTCACCCCTCCACTTT.

The rearrangement links TRBV2 to TRBJ2-3; 12 bases agree with TRBD2. The CDR3 spans 17 residues. Germline CDR1 reads SNHLY; CDR2 reads FYNNEI. V lost 5 bases, J lost 0 bases, and 6 bases stayed unmatched. The CDR3 loop reads CASSWTSGETSTDTQYF. The CDR3 DNA follows: TGTGCCAGCAGTTGGACTAGCGGGGAAACTAGCACAGATACGCAGTATTTT.

The chain combines TRBV19 with TRBJ2-3, with 15 bases matching TRBD2. The CDR3 has 18 residues. CDR1 and CDR2 (germline): LNHDA, SQIVND (reference sequence). V shed 5 bases and J 0 bases; nucleotides not matched to a gene: 6. The CDR3 coding sequence is TGTGCCAGTAGTCCAGGACTAGCGGGAGGGAAGAGCACAGATACGCAGTATTTT. It encodes CASSPGLAGGKSTDTQYF.

This clone was detected only once. The chain is built from TRBV9 and TRBJ2-1; D is unclear. CDR3 length: 14 residues. Trimming removed 3 bases from V and 4 bases from J, with 11 bases in between. Germline V lookup: CDR1 SGDLS, CDR2 YYNGEE. DNA of the CDR3: TGTGCCAGCAGCGCGAAGCGAAGTTACAATGAGCAGTTCTTC. As protein: CASSAKRSYNEQFF.

Only one count was recorded for this clone. The V call is TRBV4-1, the J call TRBJ1-5; 8 bases are a match to TRBD1. The CDR3 is made up of 17 amino acids. After removal of 2 bases from V and 5 bases from J, the junction contained 11 bases not matched to a gene. In germline, CDR1 is MGHRA, CDR2 YSYEKL. The CDR3 nucleotides are TGCGCCAGCAGCCAAAATCTCAGGACAGGGTCTGATCAGCCCCAGCATTTT. It codes for CASSQNLRTGSDQPQHF.

V usage is TRBV7-2 and J usage is TRBJ2-3; the D is unclear. The CDR3 is 14 residues long. CDR1 and CDR2 (germline): SGHTA, FQGNSA. Trimming pared 5 bases from V and 8 bases from J, leaving 17 bases between. CDR3 amino acids: CASSLPTARGTQYF. DNA of the CDR3: TGTGCCAGCAGCCTTCCTACGGCAAGAGGTACGCAGTATTTT.

This clone showed up just once. The J gene is TRBJ2-6, the V gene TRBV30; D gene ambiguous. The CDR3 runs to 14 residues. With 0 bases removed from V and 4 bases from J, the gap between germline ends came to 7 bases. The germline V gene has CDR1 GTSNPN and CDR2 SVGIG (reference sequence). The CDR3 sequence is CAWSVGIGANVLTF. CDR3 nucleotide sequence: TGTGCCTGGAGTGTAGGGATAGGGGCCAACGTCCTGACTTTC.

This clone has only one observation. The chain is built from TRBV5-6 and TRBJ2-7; TRBD2 aligns across 11 bases. J lost 3 bases, V lost 4 bases, and 3 bases had no gene match. The CDR3 loop spans 14 amino acids. Germline lookup yields CDR1 SGHDT and CDR2 YYEEEE. CDR3 loop: CASSLGLADYEQYF. The CDR3, as DNA: TGTGCCAGCAGCCTGGGACTAGCGGACTACGAGCAGTACTTC.

The CDR3 DNA reads as TGCGCCAGCAGCCAAGTCAGGGTCTCTGAAGCTTTCTTT. Amino acid sequence: CASSQVRVSEAFF. The chain combines TRBV4-1 with TRBJ1-1; tentatively, D is TRBD1 (5 bases). The CDR3 covers 13 residues. V was trimmed by 1 base and J by 6 bases, leaving 9 bases between them. The germline CDR1 and CDR2 sequences are MGHRA and YSYEKL.

V gene TRBV6-5 combines with J gene TRBJ2-3, with D perhaps being TRBD1 or TRBD2 (5 bases each). Germline-derived CDR1 and CDR2 are MNHEY and SVGAGI. This CDR3 is built from 15 residues. V lost 6 bases and J lost 2, with 15 bases in between. CDR3 in amino acids: CASSSGTLVTDTQYF. The DNA of the CDR3 is TGTGCCAGCAGCTCCGGGACCCTTGTCACAGATACGCAGTATTTT.

The chain recombines TRBV29-1 with TRBJ1-2; D perhaps matches TRBD1 (6 bases). V was clipped by 7 bases and J by 8 bases, with 29 bases between them. Germline V gives CDR1 SQVTM, CDR2 ANQGSEA. The CDR3 is 16 amino acids. This CDR3 is CSALLGTGRQHGGYTF. The CDR3 DNA reads as TGCAGCGCTCTGTTGGGCACAGGGAGGCAACATGGGGGCTACACCTTC.

The chain is built from TRBV4-1 and TRBJ1-5, with 8 positions matching TRBD1. V trimming: 1 base; J trimming: 3 bases; junction bases outside the gene matches: 5. The length of the CDR3 is 16 residues. CDR1 is MGHRA, CDR2 YSYEKL, per germline. The CDR3 region is CASSQAQGGVNQPQHF. CDR3 DNA: TGCGCCAGCAGCCAAGCACAGGGGGGGGTCAATCAGCCCCAGCATTTT.

The V and J genes are TRBV7-2 and TRBJ2-1, with D possibly matching TRBD1 (7 bases). The CDR3 length is 15 residues. The V and J ends lost 5 bases and 5 bases respectively, with 16 bases between them. CDR1 and CDR2 (germline): SGHTA, FQGNSA. This CDR3 reads CASSRTRGENNEQFF. CDR3 in DNA: TGTGCCAGCAGCAGAACCAGGGGGGAGAACAATGAGCAGTTCTTC.

This chain connects TRBV2 to TRBJ1-1; D perhaps matches TRBD1 (5 bases). This CDR3 has 14 residues. CDR1 SNHLY and CDR2 FYNNEI come from the germline V gene. The V and J ends lost 5 bases and 10 bases respectively, with 20 bases between them. This chain's CDR3 is CASSLGSVNGGAFF. CDR3 in DNA: TGTGCCAGCAGTCTCGGGTCGGTAAATGGGGGAGCTTTCTTT.